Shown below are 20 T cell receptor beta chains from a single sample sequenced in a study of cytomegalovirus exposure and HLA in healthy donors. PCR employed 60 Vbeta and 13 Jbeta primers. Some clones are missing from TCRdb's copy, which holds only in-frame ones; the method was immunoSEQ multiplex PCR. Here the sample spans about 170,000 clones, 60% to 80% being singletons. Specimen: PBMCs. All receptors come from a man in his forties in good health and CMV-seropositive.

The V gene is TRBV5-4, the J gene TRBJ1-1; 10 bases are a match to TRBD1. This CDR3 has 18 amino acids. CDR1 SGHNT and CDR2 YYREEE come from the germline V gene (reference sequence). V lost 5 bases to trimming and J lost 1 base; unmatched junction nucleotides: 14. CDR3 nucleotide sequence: TGTGCCAGCAGGCCCGGGACAGGGGCGTCCATGACGAACACTGAAGCTTTCTTT. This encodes CASRPGTGASMTNTEAFF.

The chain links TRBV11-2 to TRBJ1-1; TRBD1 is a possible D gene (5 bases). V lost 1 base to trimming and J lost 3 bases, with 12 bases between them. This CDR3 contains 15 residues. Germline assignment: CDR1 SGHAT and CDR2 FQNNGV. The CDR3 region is CASSLVGGGDTEAFF. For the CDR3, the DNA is TGTGCCAGCAGCTTAGTAGGCGGAGGGGACACTGAAGCTTTCTTT.

In DNA form, the CDR3 reads TGTGCCAGCAGTTACACCGCGAGGGTAGCTGGTGGCTACACCTTC. Protein: CASSYTARVAGGYTF. This chain connects TRBV6-5 to TRBJ1-2; D not resolved. V was shortened by 2 bases and J by 7 bases, with 17 bases between the two germline ends. Per germline, CDR1 MNHEY and CDR2 SVGAGI. CDR3 length equals 15 residues.

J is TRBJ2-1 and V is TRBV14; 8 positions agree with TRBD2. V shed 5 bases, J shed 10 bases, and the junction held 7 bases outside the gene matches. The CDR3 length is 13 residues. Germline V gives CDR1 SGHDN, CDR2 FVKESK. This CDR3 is CASSSGSLGEQFF. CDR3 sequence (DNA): TGTGCCAGCAGCAGCGGGAGCTTAGGGGAGCAGTTCTTC.

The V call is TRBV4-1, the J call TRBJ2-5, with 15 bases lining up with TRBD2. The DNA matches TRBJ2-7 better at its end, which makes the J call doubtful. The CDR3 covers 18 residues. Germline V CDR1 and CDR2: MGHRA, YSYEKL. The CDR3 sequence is CASSQDKGLAGGSDEQYF. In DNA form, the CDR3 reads TGCGCCAGCAGCCAAGATAAGGGACTAGCGGGAGGATCAGACGAGCAGTACTTC.

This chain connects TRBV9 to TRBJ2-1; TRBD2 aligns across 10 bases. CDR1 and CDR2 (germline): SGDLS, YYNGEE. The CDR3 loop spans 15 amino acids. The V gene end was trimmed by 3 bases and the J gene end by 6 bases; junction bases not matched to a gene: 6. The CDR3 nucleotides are TGTGCCAGCAGCGGCCTAGCGGGAGTGGGCAATGAGCAGTTCTTC. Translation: CASSGLAGVGNEQFF.

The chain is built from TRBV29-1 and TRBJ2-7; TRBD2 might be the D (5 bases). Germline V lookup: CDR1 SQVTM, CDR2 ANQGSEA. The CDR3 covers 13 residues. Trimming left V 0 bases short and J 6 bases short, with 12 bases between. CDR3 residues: CSVEELAGSEQYF. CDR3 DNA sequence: TGCAGCGTTGAAGAATTGGCGGGTAGCGAGCAGTACTTC.

CDR3 sequence: CASSQAEDEQFF. The CDR3 region has the DNA TGTGCCAGCAGTCAAGCAGAGGATGAGCAGTTCTTC. This chain connects TRBV28 to TRBJ2-1; no reliable D call. Looked up from germline, CDR1 is MDHEN and CDR2 is SYDVKM. The length of the CDR3 is 12 residues. Trimming cost V 5 bases and J 8 bases, with 10 bases left between them.

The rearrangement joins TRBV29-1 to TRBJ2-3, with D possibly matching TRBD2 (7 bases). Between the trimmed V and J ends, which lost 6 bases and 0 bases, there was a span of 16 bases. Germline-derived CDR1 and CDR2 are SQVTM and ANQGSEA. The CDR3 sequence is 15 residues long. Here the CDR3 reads CSVWGGRSSTDTQYF. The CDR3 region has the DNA TGCAGCGTGTGGGGGGGGCGGAGTAGCACAGATACGCAGTATTTT.

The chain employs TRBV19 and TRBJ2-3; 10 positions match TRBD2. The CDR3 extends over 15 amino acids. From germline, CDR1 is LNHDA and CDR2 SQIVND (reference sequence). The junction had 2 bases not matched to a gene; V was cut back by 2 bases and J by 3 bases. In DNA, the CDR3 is TGTGCCAGTAGTATAAGCGGGAGGGGTACAGATACGCAGTATTTT. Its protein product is CASSISGRGTDTQYF. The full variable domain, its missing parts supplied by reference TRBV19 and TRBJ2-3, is DGGITQSPKYLFRKEGQNVTLSCEQNLNHDAMYWYRQDPGQGLRLIYYSQIVNDFQKGDIAEGYSVSREKKESFPLTVTSAQKNPTAFYLCASSISGRGTDTQYFGPGTRLTVL.

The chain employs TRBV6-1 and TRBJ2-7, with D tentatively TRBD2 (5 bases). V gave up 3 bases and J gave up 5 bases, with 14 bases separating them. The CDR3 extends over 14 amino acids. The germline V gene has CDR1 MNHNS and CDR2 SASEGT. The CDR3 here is CASSEHSSRHEQYF. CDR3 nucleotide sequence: TGTGCCAGCAGTGAGCATTCTAGCCGCCACGAGCAGTACTTC.

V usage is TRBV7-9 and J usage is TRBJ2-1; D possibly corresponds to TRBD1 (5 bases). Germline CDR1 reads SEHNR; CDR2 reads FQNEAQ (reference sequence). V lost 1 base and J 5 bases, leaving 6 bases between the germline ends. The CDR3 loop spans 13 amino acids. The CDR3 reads CASSLGQNNEQFF. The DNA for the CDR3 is TGTGCCAGCAGCTTAGGACAGAACAATGAGCAGTTCTTC.

The CDR3 loop reads CASSLLGQDGYTF. In DNA, the CDR3 is TGTGCCAGCAGCTTATTAGGACAGGATGGCTACACCTTC. The chain is built from TRBV7-9 and TRBJ1-2; 7 nucleotides line up with TRBD1. From germline, CDR1 is SEHNR and CDR2 FQNEAQ (reference sequence). The ends lost 2 bases at V and 6 bases at J; junction bases unmatched: 3. The CDR3 is 13 amino acids.

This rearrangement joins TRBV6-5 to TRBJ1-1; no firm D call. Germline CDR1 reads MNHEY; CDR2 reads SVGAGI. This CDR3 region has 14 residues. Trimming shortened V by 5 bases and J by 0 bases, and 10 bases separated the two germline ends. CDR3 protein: CASSMRDLNTEAFF. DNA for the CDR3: TGTGCCAGCAGTATGCGGGATCTGAACACTGAAGCTTTCTTT.

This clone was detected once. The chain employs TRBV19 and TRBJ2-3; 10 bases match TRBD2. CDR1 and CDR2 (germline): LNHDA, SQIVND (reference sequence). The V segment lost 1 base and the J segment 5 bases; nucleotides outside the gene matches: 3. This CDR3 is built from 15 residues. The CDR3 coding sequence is TGTGCCAGTAGTATAGCGTCTAGCGGGAGAGATACGCAGTATTTT. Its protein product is CASSIASSGRDTQYF.

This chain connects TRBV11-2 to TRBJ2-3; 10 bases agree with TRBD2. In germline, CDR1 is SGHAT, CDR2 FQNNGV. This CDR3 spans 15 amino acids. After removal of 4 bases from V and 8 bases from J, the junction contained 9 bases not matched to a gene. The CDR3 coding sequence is TGTGCCAGCAGCTCGACTAGCGGGCTTTTTAGTACGCAGTATTTT. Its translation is CASSSTSGLFSTQYF.

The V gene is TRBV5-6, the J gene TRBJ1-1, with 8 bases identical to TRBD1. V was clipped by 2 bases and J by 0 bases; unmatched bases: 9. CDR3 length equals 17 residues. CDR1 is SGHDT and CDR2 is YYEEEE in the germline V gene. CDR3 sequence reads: CASSFGQGWDMNTEAFF. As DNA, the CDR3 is TGTGCCAGCAGCTTCGGACAGGGCTGGGACATGAACACTGAAGCTTTCTTT.

The DNA of the CDR3 is TGTGCCAGTAGTATAGCTTCTGCAGATACGCAGTATTTT. Residues: CASSIASADTQYF. The V call is TRBV19, the J call TRBJ2-3; D ambiguous. The CDR3 contains 13 residues. From germline, CDR1 is LNHDA and CDR2 SQIVND (reference sequence). Trimming pared 1 base from V and 4 bases from J, leaving 6 bases between.

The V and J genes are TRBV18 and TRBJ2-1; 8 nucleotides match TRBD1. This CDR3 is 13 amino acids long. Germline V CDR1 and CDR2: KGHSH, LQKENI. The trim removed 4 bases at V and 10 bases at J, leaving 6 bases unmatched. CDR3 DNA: TGTGCCAGCTCACGGGGACAGGAAGGAGAGCAGTTCTTC. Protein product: CASSRGQEGEQFF.

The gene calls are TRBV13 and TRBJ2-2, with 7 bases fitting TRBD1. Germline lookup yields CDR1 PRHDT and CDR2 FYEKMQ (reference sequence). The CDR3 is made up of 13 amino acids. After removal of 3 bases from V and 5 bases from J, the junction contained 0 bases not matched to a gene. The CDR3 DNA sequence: TGTGCCAGCAGCTTGACAGGGACCGGGGAGCTGTTTTTT. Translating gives CASSLTGTGELFF.